The source of this T cell receptor beta chain is a study of blood T cell repertoires in COVID-19. Study information: PBMCs, B-cell-depleted T cells, or T cells provided the cDNA or gDNA that made up the material.

This clone was detected a few times. The authors' processing: How many nucleated cells were present was estimated from reference gene primer amplification. TCRdb's copy holds only in-frame clones and misses some; the assay was immunoSEQ multiplex PCR. Clone size and the V and J calls come from that table; the DNA yielded D and trimming. The repertoire holds 350,000 to 400,000 clones, with about 86% as singletons. Recruited during active infection, patients (from Seattle) were subsequently followed longitudinally. This clonotype was obtained from a woman aged 60 to 75 with COVID-19, enrolled during active disease. The sequencing sample was made of peripheral blood.

CDR3 amino acids: CASSVDSGTGDSPLHF. The CDR3 DNA follows: TGTGCCAGCAGCGTCGATAGCGGGACAGGGGATTCACCCCTCCACTTT. This chain uses TRBV9 with TRBJ1-6, with 10 bases fitting TRBD1. Germline V lookup: CDR1 SGDLS, CDR2 YYNGEE. Trimming removed 2 bases from V and 8 bases from J; junction bases left unmatched: 7. This CDR3 has 16 residues. The full variable domain, rest sourced from reference TRBV9 and TRBJ1-6, is DSGVTQTPKHLITATGQRVTLRCSPRSGDLSVYWYQQSLDQGLQFLIQYYNGEERAKGNILERFSAQQFPDLHSELNLSSLELGDSALYFCASSVDSGTGDSPLHFGNGTRLTVT.